This TCR beta chain was profiled in a study of T cell changes during pregnancy in multiple sclerosis. This CDR3 is built from 13 residues. V was clipped by 6 bases and J by 3 bases; unmatched bases: 3. CDR1 is SEHNR and CDR2 is FQNEAQ in the germline V gene (reference sequence). The protocol was immunoSEQ multiplex PCR, while the TCRdb copy is restricted to in-frame clones and leaves out a portion. The sample holds 70,000 to 95,000 clones; approximately 94% are singletons and the top ten take just over 2.5%. The sequence derives from a female donor in good health, enrolled as a control in a pregnancy study. The specimen comprised peripheral blood, sampled after pregnancy. This chain uses TRBV7-9 with TRBJ1-2, with 8 bases matching TRBD1. CDR3 in amino acids: CASSRGQDYGYTF. CDR3 sequence (DNA): TGTGCCAGCAGTCGGGGACAGGACTATGGCTACACCTTC.